This T cell receptor (beta chain) comes out of a study of OX40 agonist ivuxolimab in advanced cancers. Sampling of blood occurred at baseline, cycle 4 day 1, and cycle 7 day 1. The data were produced by immunoSEQ multiplex PCR, yet TCRdb's version contains in-frame clones alone and is incomplete. The sample lists about 25,000 clones; 80% to 90% were seen once. This CDR3 has 15 residues. Between the trimmed V and J ends, which lost 4 bases and 0 bases, there was a span of 12 bases. CDR1 SGHDN and CDR2 FVKESK come from the germline V gene. The rearrangement joins TRBV14 to TRBJ1-1; tentative D call: TRBD1 (5 bases). Material: CD4+ or CD8+ T cells sorted from blood, obtained in a trial of the OX40 agonist ivuxolimab. This clonotype was sampled from an adult with an advanced solid tumor such as melanoma, head and neck, liver or kidney cancer. The CDR3 sequence: CASSLSGALNTEAFF. CDR3 bases: TGTGCCAGCAGCCTAAGTGGGGCCCTGAACACTGAAGCTTTCTTT.